These 23 T cell receptor beta chains came from one sample sequenced in a study of T cell responses to AZD1222 COVID-19 vaccine. This table comes from immunoSEQ multiplex PCR, and its TCRdb copy is limited to in-frame clones, with some not included. The sample includes about 110,000 clones, roughly 90% seen only once; the top ten take 4% to 6%. The starting material was peripheral blood, obtained on day 0 of AZD1222 vaccination. The receptors come from an adult in good health.

The count of this clone is one. The rearrangement uses TRBV24-1 and TRBJ2-7; D gene uncertain. This CDR3 comprises 12 residues. The germline V and J ends were trimmed by 10 bases and 1 base, with 10 bases remaining between them. Germline lookup yields CDR1 KGHDR and CDR2 SFDVKD. In DNA, the CDR3 is TGTGCCACTTGTCGGCAGTCCTACGAGCAGTACTTC. This encodes CATCRQSYEQYF.

This clone appeared a single time. V usage is TRBV28 and J usage is TRBJ1-5; 8 bases are a match to TRBD1. J was trimmed by 1 base and V by 8 bases; bases with no gene match: 7. Germline V gene sequence: CDR1 MDHEN, CDR2 SYDVKM. This CDR3 is built from 15 residues. CDR3 in DNA: TGTGCCAGCCAATCAGGGGGCGCGAGCAATCAGCCCCAGCATTTT. Translation: CASQSGGASNQPQHF.

This chain joins TRBV27 and TRBJ2-2, with D possibly matching TRBD1 (5 bases). Germline V gives CDR1 MNHEY, CDR2 SMNVEV (reference sequence). V was pared by 6 bases and J by 6 bases, with 17 bases between. This CDR3 comprises 15 residues. CDR3 nucleotide sequence: TGTGCCAGCAGCAGAACCAGGGCGTGGGCCGGGGAGCTGTTTTTT. This sequence encodes CASSRTRAWAGELFF.

The gene calls are TRBV7-8 and TRBJ2-2, with a weak D call TRBD2 (7 bases). Germline V gene data show CDR1 as SGHVS and CDR2 as FQNEAQ. The length of the CDR3 is 17 residues. V lost 1 base and J lost 2, with 14 bases in between. CDR3 region: CASSLVLGGTNTGELFF. The CDR3, as DNA: TGTGCCAGCAGCTTAGTACTCGGGGGGACAAACACCGGGGAGCTGTTTTTT.

The chain employs TRBV6-1 and TRBJ2-3; no definite D call. This CDR3 contains 13 residues. The germline V and J ends were trimmed by 2 bases and 2 bases, with 5 bases remaining between them. The V gene's germline CDR1 is MNHNS and CDR2 SASEGT. CDR3 loop: CASSEYSTDTQYF. The CDR3 DNA is TGTGCCAGCAGTGAATATTCCACAGATACGCAGTATTTT.

The chain combines TRBV28 with TRBJ2-5; tentatively, D is TRBD1 or TRBD2 (5 bases each). The CDR3 length is 16 residues. V lost 4 bases, J lost 2 bases, and 17 bases lay in between. The germline gives CDR1 MDHEN, CDR2 SYDVKM. CDR3 sequence (DNA): TGTGCCAGCAGTTACATCCTAACAGGAGGACAAGAGACCCAGTACTTC. Its protein product is CASSYILTGGQETQYF. The variable domain in full, with the rest retrieved from reference TRBV28 and TRBJ2-5, is DVKVTQSSRYLVKRTGEKVFLECVQDMDHENMFWYRQDPGLGLRLIYFSYDVKMKEKGDIPEGYSVSREKKERFSLILESASTNQTSMYLCASSYILTGGQETQYFGPGTRLLVL.

This chain uses TRBV10-3 with TRBJ2-7; 12 bases align to TRBD2. This CDR3 is built from 16 residues. The germline V gene encodes CDR1 ENHRY and CDR2 SYGVKD. V shed 1 base and J 5 bases; nucleotides not matched to a gene: 6. The CDR3 bases are TGTGCCATCAGTGAGTATCTGAGACTAGCGGGGGACGAGCAGTACTTC. Protein sequence: CAISEYLRLAGDEQYF.

The chain couples TRBV30 to TRBJ2-1; TRBD2 matches at 7 bases. Germline CDR1 is GTSNPN and CDR2 is SVGIG (reference sequence). CDR3 size: 14 residues. V lost 1 base and J lost 9; bases outside the gene matches: 9. CDR3 sequence reads: CAWSGEGGPTEQFF. CDR3 nucleotides: TGTGCCTGGAGTGGGGAGGGAGGGCCTACTGAGCAGTTCTTC.

The rearrangement joins TRBV24-1 to TRBJ1-3, with 7 positions matching TRBD1. The junction had 1 base not matched to a gene; V was cut back by 9 bases and J by 0 bases. This CDR3 comprises 13 residues. Per germline, CDR1 KGHDR and CDR2 SFDVKD. As DNA, the CDR3 is TGTGCCACCCGACAGGGCTCTGGAAACACCATATATTTT. Translated: CATRQGSGNTIYF.

The V and J genes are TRBV5-6 and TRBJ2-7; no clear D. The CDR3 extends over 13 amino acids. CDR1 and CDR2 (germline): SGHDT, YYEEEE. V was shortened by 0 bases and J by 4 bases, with 8 bases between the two germline ends. The CDR3 here is CASSLAAAYEQYF. CDR3 nucleotides: TGTGCCAGCAGCTTGGCAGCCGCATACGAGCAGTACTTC.

V is TRBV6-5 and J is TRBJ1-5; D is possibly TRBD1 (5 bases). Looked up from germline, CDR1 is MNHEY and CDR2 is SVGAGI. The ends were cut back, 4 bases at V and 3 bases at J, with 16 bases in the middle. The CDR3 contains 16 residues. The CDR3 nucleotides read TGTGCCAGCAGTTCGAGGGGTAGGATTTTCAATCAGCCCCAGCATTTT. Its translation: CASSSRGRIFNQPQHF.

The J gene is TRBJ2-7, the V gene TRBV19; TRBD2 matches at 7 bases. The junction had 4 bases not matched to a gene; V was cut back by 5 bases and J by 6 bases. CDR1 and CDR2 from the germline V gene are LNHDA and SQIVND (reference sequence). There are 12 residues in the CDR3. This chain's CDR3 is CASSPRGIEQYF. CDR3 in DNA: TGTGCCAGTAGTCCGCGGGGGATCGAGCAGTACTTC.

The J gene is TRBJ1-1, the V gene TRBV19; no reliable D call. The CDR3 consists of 14 residues. The germline V gene has CDR1 LNHDA and CDR2 SQIVND (reference sequence). Trimming pared 6 bases from V and 3 bases from J, leaving 14 bases between. This CDR3 is CASSEYRKDTEAFF. As DNA, the CDR3 is TGTGCCAGTAGCGAATACCGCAAGGACACTGAAGCTTTCTTT.

The V gene is TRBV2, the J gene TRBJ2-7; D perhaps matches TRBD2 (6 bases). Trimming left V 5 bases short and J 4 bases short, with 21 bases between. The CDR3 length is 16 residues. The germline gives CDR1 SNHLY, CDR2 FYNNEI. DNA for the CDR3: TGTGCCAGCAGTCGTGGGCGGGGTCATAATCTTTACGAGCAGTACTTC. Protein sequence: CASSRGRGHNLYEQYF.

The chain couples TRBV10-2 to TRBJ2-7; TRBD1 might be the D (5 bases). In germline, CDR1 is WSHSY, CDR2 SAAADI. The CDR3 is 15 amino acids. Trimming took off 1 base at V and 0 bases at J, with 10 bases between the two ends. CDR3 sequence: CASSELTGSSYEQYF. CDR3 sequence (DNA): TGCGCCAGCAGTGAGTTAACAGGAAGCTCCTACGAGCAGTACTTC.

V is TRBV7-2 and J is TRBJ1-1; 8 bases align to TRBD1. The CDR3 loop spans 15 amino acids. Losses at the gene ends were 5 bases for V and 4 bases for J; bases not matched to a gene: 9. Germline V CDR1 and CDR2: SGHTA, FQGNSA. This CDR3 reads CASSPAGQGFTEAFF. DNA of the CDR3: TGTGCCAGCAGCCCAGCCGGACAGGGTTTCACTGAAGCTTTCTTT.

The chain couples TRBV5-8 to TRBJ2-5, with TRBD2 as a possible D gene (8 bases). Per the germline V gene, CDR1 is SGHTS and CDR2 is YDEGEE. The CDR3 extends over 17 amino acids. Trimming shortened V by 6 bases and J by 0 bases, and 21 bases separated the two germline ends. CDR3 sequence: CASTKGAGGPYQETQYF. The CDR3 DNA reads as TGTGCCAGCACGAAGGGGGCGGGAGGCCCATACCAAGAGACCCAGTACTTC.

V usage is TRBV18 and J usage is TRBJ1-5; no reliable D call. Between the trimmed V and J ends, which lost 6 bases and 7 bases, there was a span of 25 bases. The germline V gene has CDR1 KGHSH and CDR2 LQKENI. The CDR3 consists of 17 residues. As DNA, the CDR3 is TGTGCCAGCTCGCCGACCGGGCCGTCGCTCGGCGGGCAGCCCCAGCATTTT. Its protein product is CASSPTGPSLGGQPQHF. The entire variable domain, with the rest obtained from reference TRBV18 and TRBJ1-5, is as follows: NAGVMQNPRHLVRRRGQEARLRCSPMKGHSHVYWYRQLPEEGLKFMVYLQKENIIDESGMPKERFSAEFPKEGPSILRIQQVVRGDSAAYFCASSPTGPSLGGQPQHFGDGTRLSIL.

This chain connects TRBV5-1 to TRBJ1-2; 7 nucleotides align to TRBD1. J gave up 4 bases and V 4 bases, and 7 bases lay outside the gene matches. Per the germline V gene, CDR1 is SGHRS and CDR2 is YFSETQ. CDR3 length: 14 residues. The CDR3 bases are TGCGCCAGCAGCCTTGGACAGGTCCTCTATGGCTACACCTTC. Amino acid sequence: CASSLGQVLYGYTF.

The V gene is TRBV5-1, the J gene TRBJ2-3; possibly TRBD2 for D (5 bases). The CDR3 totals 14 residues. In germline, CDR1 is SGHRS, CDR2 YFSETQ. Trimming stripped 4 bases from V and 3 bases from J, with 12 bases between. The CDR3: CASSVRDPTDTQYF. The DNA for the CDR3 is TGCGCCAGCAGCGTCCGGGATCCGACAGATACGCAGTATTTT.

The V call is TRBV28, the J call TRBJ1-4; 10 bases align to TRBD1. Germline CDR1 and CDR2: MDHEN and SYDVKM. V trimming: 6 bases; J trimming: 6 bases; junction bases outside the gene matches: 4. The CDR3 runs to 14 residues. Here the CDR3 reads CASRETGGHEKLFF. CDR3 DNA sequence: TGTGCCAGCAGGGAGACAGGGGGCCATGAAAAACTGTTTTTT.

The CDR3 region is CATSRRLAGTDTQYF. The CDR3, as DNA: TGTGCCACCAGCAGACGTCTAGCGGGGACAGATACGCAGTATTTT. J is TRBJ2-3 and V is TRBV15, with 9 bases matching TRBD2. This CDR3 has 15 residues. CDR1 LNHNV and CDR2 YYDKDF come from the germline V gene (reference sequence). V shed 2 bases, J shed 3 bases, and the junction held 3 bases outside the gene matches.

The chain links TRBV25-1 to TRBJ2-1, with 9 bases identical to TRBD1. Trimming took 6 bases from V and 9 from J; bases not matched to a gene: 12. The CDR3 length is 15 residues. Germline V gives CDR1 MGHDK, CDR2 SYGVNS. CDR3: CASSPLLQGAIEQFF. The DNA for the CDR3 is TGTGCCAGCAGCCCACTCTTACAGGGGGCTATTGAGCAGTTCTTC.